This passage covers 16 T cell receptor beta chains from one sample sequenced in a study of regulatory T cells in long-lasting Graves disease. Assembly of TCR beta libraries relied on iRepertoire HTBI primers together with Arm-PCR of CDR3 regions. Each CDR3 protein gets one entry after TCRdb re-called the multiplex PCR reads with MiXCR. Among under 450,000 distinct CDR3 sequences listed, 15% to 20% were seen once. Sample time point: newly diagnosed GD, antithyroid drugs for less than 3 months. Researchers made the TCR library from RNA that was extracted from PBMCs. The same data also went into a second study, on T cells in Graves' hyperthyroidism and ophthalmopathy.

The specimen was peripheral blood mononuclear cells (PBMCs), collected at new diagnosis, from a patient treated with antithyroid drugs. The receptors were gathered from a woman between 18 and 29 years old with Graves disease.

At least ten counts were recorded for this clonotype. The chain links TRBV7-9 to TRBJ2-7; the D is unclear. Germline values: CDR1 SEHNR, CDR2 FQNEAQ (reference sequence). V was clipped by 4 bases and J by 6 bases, with 10 bases between them. The CDR3 has 12 amino acids. The CDR3 DNA reads TGTGCCAGCAGCTCCTCCTCGGGCGAGCAGTACTTC. It specifies CASSSSSGEQYF.

This clonotype showed up many times. This chain connects TRBV11-2 to TRBJ2-1; D possibly corresponds to TRBD2 (5 bases). The CDR3 totals 15 residues. V was clipped by 5 bases and J by 0 bases, with 11 bases between them. The V gene's germline CDR1 is SGHAT and CDR2 FQNNGV. The CDR3 nucleotides are TGTGCCAGCAGCCAGCGGTCTAGCTCCTACAATGAGCAGTTCTTC. It yields the protein CASSQRSSSYNEQFF.

This clonotype was seen at least ten times. The rearrangement links TRBV6-5 to TRBJ2-3; tentatively, D is TRBD2 (6 bases). With 2 bases removed from V and 0 bases from J, the gap between germline ends came to 9 bases. Germline-derived CDR1 and CDR2 are MNHEY and SVGAGI. CDR3 size: 15 residues. CDR3 sequence reads: CASSYASGSTDTQYF. Written as DNA, the CDR3 is TGTGCCAGCAGTTACGCGAGCGGGAGCACAGATACGCAGTATTTT.

This clonotype was found many times. The V gene is TRBV5-1, the J gene TRBJ2-3, with a possible D match to TRBD1 (5 bases). Germline V gene data show CDR1 as SGHRS and CDR2 as YFSETQ. The V end was cut by 7 bases, the J end by 1 base, with 10 bases between. There are 13 residues in the CDR3. The CDR3 sequence is CASAPRGTDTQYF. CDR3 DNA sequence: TGCGCCAGCGCGCCCAGGGGCACAGATACGCAGTATTTT.

This clonotype was recorded many times. The genes are TRBV13 and TRBJ2-5, with no clear D. V shed 0 bases and J shed 5 bases, with 16 bases lying between them. Germline V CDR1 and CDR2: PRHDT, FYEKMQ (reference sequence). This CDR3 region has 16 residues. The CDR3 is CASSLGRRLGMETQYF. The DNA for the CDR3 is TGTGCCAGCAGCTTAGGGCGGCGGCTGGGCATGGAGACCCAGTACTTC. The complete variable domain, with remaining parts taken from reference TRBV13 and TRBJ2-5, reads AAGVIQSPRHLIKEKRETATLKCYPIPRHDTVYWYQQGPGQDPQFLISFYEKMQSDKGSIPDRFSAQQFSDYHSELNMSSLELGDSALYFCASSLGRRLGMETQYFGPGTRLLVL.

This clonotype was found many times. The chain is built from TRBV18 and TRBJ2-4; D tentatively reads TRBD1 or TRBD2 (5 bases each). Trimming left V 3 bases short and J 7 bases short, with 10 bases between. Looked up from germline, CDR1 is KGHSH and CDR2 is LQKENI. CDR3 size: 13 residues. CDR3 loop: CASSPRGENIQYF. CDR3 sequence (DNA): TGTGCCAGCTCACCCCGAGGGGAGAACATTCAGTACTTC.

This clonotype turned up a few times. CDR3 sequence (DNA): TGTGCCACCACGAGGGGGAATAACTACAATGAGCAGTTCTTC. Translation: CATTRGNNYNEQFF. The chain joins TRBV5-5 to TRBJ2-1; a weak D match, TRBD1 (6 bases). The germline V gene has CDR1 SGHKS and CDR2 YYEKEE (reference sequence). V was clipped by 9 bases and J by 3 bases, with 16 bases between them. The CDR3 extends over 14 amino acids. The full variable domain, rest sourced from reference TRBV5-5 and TRBJ2-1, is DAGVTQSPTHLIKTRGQQVTLRCSPISGHKSVSWYQQVLGQGPQFIFQYYEKEERGRGNFPDRFSARQFPNYSSELNVNALLLGDSALYLCATTRGNNYNEQFFGPGTRLTVL.

This clonotype was found a few times. This chain uses TRBV7-2 with TRBJ1-1; D gene uncertain. Deletions cut 2 bases from V and 4 bases from J, with 14 bases between. This CDR3 contains 15 residues. Germline values: CDR1 SGHTA, CDR2 FQGNSA. CDR3 amino acids: CASSLRPGWGTEAFF. CDR3 sequence (DNA): TGTGCCAGCAGCTTAAGGCCTGGTTGGGGCACTGAAGCTTTCTTT.

In its sample, this clonotype was seen many times. The V and J genes are TRBV12-3 or TRBV12-4 and TRBJ1-1; D gene ambiguous. V was pared by 5 bases and J by 1 base, with 8 bases between. CDR3 size: 13 residues. CDR3 region: CASSLQQNTEAFF. As DNA, the CDR3 is TGTGCCAGCAGTCTTCAGCAGAACACTGAAGCTTTCTTT.

In its sample, this clonotype was seen many times. V usage is TRBV20-1 and J usage is TRBJ1-5, with a weak D call TRBD1 (5 bases). V was trimmed by 5 bases and J by 1 base, leaving 12 bases between them. There are 14 residues in the CDR3. Germline V gene data show CDR1 as DFQATT and CDR2 as SNEGSKA (reference sequence). Written as DNA, the CDR3 is TGCAGTGCTTCAGGCGGGGGGAGCAATCAGCCCCAGCATTTT. Translated, it gives CSASGGGSNQPQHF.

The gene calls are TRBV24-1 and TRBJ2-3; 7 positions agree with TRBD1. V shed 2 bases, J shed 6 bases, and the junction held 7 bases outside the gene matches. In germline, CDR1 is KGHDR, CDR2 SFDVKD. There are 15 residues in the CDR3. CDR3 loop: CATSDSYRGQDTQYF. CDR3 nucleotide sequence: TGTGCCACCAGTGATTCTTACAGGGGACAGGATACGCAGTATTTT.

This clonotype was seen many times. V usage is TRBV20-1 and J usage is TRBJ1-1, with TRBD1 matching over 8 bases. Germline loops: CDR1 DFQATT, CDR2 SNEGSKA (reference sequence). The CDR3 runs to 14 residues. Trimming took 3 bases from V and 3 from J; bases not matched to a gene: 6. CDR3 in DNA: TGCAGTGCTAGGGACTTACAGGGGGACACTGAAGCTTTCTTT. This sequence encodes CSARDLQGDTEAFF.

This rearrangement joins TRBV7-6 to TRBJ2-1, with a tentative D call TRBD1 (6 bases). The CDR3 totals 12 residues. In germline, CDR1 is SGHVS, CDR2 FNYEAQ. Trimming shortened V by 0 bases and J by 12 bases, and 9 bases separated the two germline ends. CDR3 in amino acids: CASSLATGVQFF. For the CDR3, the DNA is TGTGCCAGCAGCTTAGCGACAGGAGTGCAGTTCTTC.

The chain combines TRBV6-5 with TRBJ2-1; the D gene could be TRBD1 or TRBD2 (6 bases each). CDR1 and CDR2 from the germline V gene are MNHEY and SVGAGI. This CDR3 is 14 amino acids long. The ends were cut back, 0 bases at V and 6 bases at J, with 9 bases in the middle. The CDR3 nucleotides are TGTGCCAGCAGTTACTCTGGGGGGCCCAATGAGCAGTTCTTC. Protein: CASSYSGGPNEQFF.

This clonotype showed up just a few times. The chain links TRBV10-3 to TRBJ1-1, with D maybe TRBD1 (6 bases). The CDR3 contains 15 residues. Germline loops: CDR1 ENHRY, CDR2 SYGVKD. V gave up 10 bases and J gave up 7 bases, with 25 bases separating them. CDR3 bases: TGTGCCACCCGGAGAGGATCGGGGACACGGTTTGAAGCTTTCTTT. This translates into CATRRGSGTRFEAFF.

V is TRBV27 and J is TRBJ2-1, with D maybe TRBD1 (6 bases). Deletions cut 6 bases from V and 8 bases from J, with 11 bases between. The CDR3 is 12 residues long. CDR1 MNHEY and CDR2 SMNVEV come from the germline V gene (reference sequence). The CDR3 coding sequence is TGTGCCAGCAGGCTGGGGGCTCATGAGCAGTTCTTC. Protein sequence: CASRLGAHEQFF.